This entry features one T cell receptor (beta chain) sequence. Sequencing was performed with immunoSEQ multiplex PCR; in TCRdb, only in-frame clones are kept and a portion is missing. The repertoire consists of fewer than 15,000 clones, with about 70% occurring once and the leading ten covering 27%. These data belong to a study of T cells after somatic rescue of genetic block. V dropped 5 bases and J dropped 5; count of bases not matched to a gene: 6. The germline CDR1 and CDR2 sequences are LNHDA and SQIVND (reference sequence). CDR3 length: 16 residues. The chain recombines TRBV19 with TRBJ2-3; 14 nucleotides line up with TRBD2. Sequences were obtained from peripheral blood mononuclear cells (PBMCs). The receptor was derived from a man younger than 30. CDR3 nucleotides: TGTGCCAGTAGTTCGCAGGGACTAGCGGGAGTAGATACGCAGTATTTT. This encodes CASSSQGLAGVDTQYF.